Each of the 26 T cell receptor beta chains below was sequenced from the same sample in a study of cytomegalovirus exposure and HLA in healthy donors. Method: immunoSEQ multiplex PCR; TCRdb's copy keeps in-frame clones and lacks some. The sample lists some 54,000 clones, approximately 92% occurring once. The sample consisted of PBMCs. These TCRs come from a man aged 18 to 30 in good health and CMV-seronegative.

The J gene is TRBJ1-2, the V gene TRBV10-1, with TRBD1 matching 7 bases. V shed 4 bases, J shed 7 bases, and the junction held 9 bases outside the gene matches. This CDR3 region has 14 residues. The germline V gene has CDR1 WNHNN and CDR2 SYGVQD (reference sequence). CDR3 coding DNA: TGCGCCAGCAGTGCTGACAGGGTCGGGGGTGGCTACACCTTC. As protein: CASSADRVGGGYTF.

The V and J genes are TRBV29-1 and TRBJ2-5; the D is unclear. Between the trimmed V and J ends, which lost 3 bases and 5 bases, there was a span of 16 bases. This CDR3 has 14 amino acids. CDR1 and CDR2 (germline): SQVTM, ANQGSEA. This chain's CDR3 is CSVEAPSGWETQYF. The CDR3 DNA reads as TGCAGCGTTGAGGCCCCTTCCGGGTGGGAGACCCAGTACTTC.

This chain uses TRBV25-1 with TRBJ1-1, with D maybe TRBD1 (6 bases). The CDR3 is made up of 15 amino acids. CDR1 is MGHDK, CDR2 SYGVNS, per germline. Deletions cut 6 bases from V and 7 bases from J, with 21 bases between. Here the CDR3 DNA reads TGTGCCAGCAGCCTTCCGCAAGGGGGTCGGGATGAAGCTTTCTTT. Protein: CASSLPQGGRDEAFF.

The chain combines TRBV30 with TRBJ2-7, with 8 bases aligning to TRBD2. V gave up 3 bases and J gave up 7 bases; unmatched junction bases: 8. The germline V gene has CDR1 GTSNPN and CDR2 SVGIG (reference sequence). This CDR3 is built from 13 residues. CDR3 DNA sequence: TGTGCCTGGAGAGAGCGGGAGAAGTATGAGCAGTACTTC. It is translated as CAWREREKYEQYF.

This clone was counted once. As DNA, the CDR3 is TGTGCCAGCTCACGGAGACAGGGGGACACTGAAGCTTTCTTT. It yields the protein CASSRRQGDTEAFF. V usage is TRBV18 and J usage is TRBJ1-1; 9 bases map to TRBD1. There are 14 residues in the CDR3. CDR1 and CDR2 from the germline V gene are KGHSH and LQKENI. V lost 4 bases and J lost 3; bases outside the gene matches: 3.

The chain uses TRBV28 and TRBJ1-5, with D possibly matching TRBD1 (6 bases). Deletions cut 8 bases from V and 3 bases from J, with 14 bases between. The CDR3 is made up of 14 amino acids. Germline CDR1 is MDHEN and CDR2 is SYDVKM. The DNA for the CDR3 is TGTGCCAGCGTCTCCACAGGGTTCAATCAGCCCCAGCATTTT. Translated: CASVSTGFNQPQHF. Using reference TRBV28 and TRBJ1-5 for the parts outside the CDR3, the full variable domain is DVKVTQSSRYLVKRTGEKVFLECVQDMDHENMFWYRQDPGLGLRLIYFSYDVKMKEKGDIPEGYSVSREKKERFSLILESASTNQTSMYLCASVSTGFNQPQHFGDGTRLSIL.

CDR3 amino acids: CASSLAAAIDEKLFF. Written as DNA, the CDR3 is TGTGCCAGCAGCTTAGCTGCGGCAATCGATGAAAAACTGTTTTTT. The V gene is TRBV7-6, the J gene TRBJ1-4; D is ambiguous. The CDR3 totals 15 residues. V dropped 0 bases and J dropped 6 bases, with 11 bases sitting between them. Germline lookup yields CDR1 SGHVS and CDR2 FNYEAQ.

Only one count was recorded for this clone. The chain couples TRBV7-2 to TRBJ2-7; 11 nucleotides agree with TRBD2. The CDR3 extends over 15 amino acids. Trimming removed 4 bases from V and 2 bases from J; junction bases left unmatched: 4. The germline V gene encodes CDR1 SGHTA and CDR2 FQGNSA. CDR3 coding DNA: TGTGCCAGCAGCTCTGTAGCGGGAGGGACCTACGAGCAGTACTTC. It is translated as CASSSVAGGTYEQYF.

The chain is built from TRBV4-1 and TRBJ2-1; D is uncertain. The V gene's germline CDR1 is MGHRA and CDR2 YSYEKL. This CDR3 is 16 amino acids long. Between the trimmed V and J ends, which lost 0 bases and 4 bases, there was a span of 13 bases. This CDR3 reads CASSQDRPSRYNEQFF. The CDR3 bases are TGCGCCAGCAGCCAAGATCGGCCTAGTAGGTACAATGAGCAGTTCTTC.

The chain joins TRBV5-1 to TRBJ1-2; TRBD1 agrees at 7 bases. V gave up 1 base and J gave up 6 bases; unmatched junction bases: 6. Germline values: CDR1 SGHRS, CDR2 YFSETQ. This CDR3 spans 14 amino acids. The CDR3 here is CASSLSVQGDGYTF. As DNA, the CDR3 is TGCGCCAGCAGCTTGTCTGTCCAGGGGGATGGCTACACCTTC.

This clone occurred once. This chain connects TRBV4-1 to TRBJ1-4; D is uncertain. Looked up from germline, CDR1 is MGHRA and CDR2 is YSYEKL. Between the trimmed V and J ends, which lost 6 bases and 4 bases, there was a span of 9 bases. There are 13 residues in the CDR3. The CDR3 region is CASSRVYNEKLFF. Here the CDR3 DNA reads TGCGCCAGCAGTCGTGTATATAATGAAAAACTGTTTTTT.

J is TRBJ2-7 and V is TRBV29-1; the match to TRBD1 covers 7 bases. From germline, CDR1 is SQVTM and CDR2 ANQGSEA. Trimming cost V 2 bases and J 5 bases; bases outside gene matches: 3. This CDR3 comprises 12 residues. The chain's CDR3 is CSVETGAHEQYF. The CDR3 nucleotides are TGCAGCGTTGAAACAGGGGCCCACGAGCAGTACTTC.

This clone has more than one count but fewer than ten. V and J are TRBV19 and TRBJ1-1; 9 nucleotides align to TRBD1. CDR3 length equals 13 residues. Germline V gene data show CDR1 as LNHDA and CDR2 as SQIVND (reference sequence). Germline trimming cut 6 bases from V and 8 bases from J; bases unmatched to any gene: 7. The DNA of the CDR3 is TGTGCCAGTAGCCCGGACAGGGGACGCGAAGCTTTCTTT. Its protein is CASSPDRGREAFF. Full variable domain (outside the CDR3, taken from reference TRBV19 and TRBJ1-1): DGGITQSPKYLFRKEGQNVTLSCEQNLNHDAMYWYRQDPGQGLRLIYYSQIVNDFQKGDIAEGYSVSREKKESFPLTVTSAQKNPTAFYLCASSPDRGREAFFGQGTRLTVV.

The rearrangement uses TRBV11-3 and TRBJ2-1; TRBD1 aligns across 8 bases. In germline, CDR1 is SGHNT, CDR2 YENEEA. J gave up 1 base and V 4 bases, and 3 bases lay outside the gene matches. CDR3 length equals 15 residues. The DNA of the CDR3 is TGTGCCAGCAGCTACACAGGGGGTTCCTACAATGAGCAGTTCTTC. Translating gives CASSYTGGSYNEQFF.

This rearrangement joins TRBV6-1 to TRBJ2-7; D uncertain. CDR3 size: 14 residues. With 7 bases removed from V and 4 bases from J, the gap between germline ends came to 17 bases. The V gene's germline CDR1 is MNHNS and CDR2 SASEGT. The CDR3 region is CASTQTAEGYEQYF. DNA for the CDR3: TGTGCCAGCACTCAGACCGCGGAAGGATACGAGCAGTACTTC.

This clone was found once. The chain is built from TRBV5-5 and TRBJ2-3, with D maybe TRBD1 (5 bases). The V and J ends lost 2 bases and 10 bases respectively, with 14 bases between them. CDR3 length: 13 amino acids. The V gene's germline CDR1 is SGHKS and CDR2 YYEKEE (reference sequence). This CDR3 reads CASSFSGSGSQYF. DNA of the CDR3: TGTGCCAGCAGCTTCTCTGGCTCAGGGTCGCAGTATTTT.

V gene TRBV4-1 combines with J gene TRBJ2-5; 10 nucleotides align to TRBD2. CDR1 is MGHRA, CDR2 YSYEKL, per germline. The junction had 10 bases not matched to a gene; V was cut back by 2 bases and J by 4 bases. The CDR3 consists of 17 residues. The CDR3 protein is CASSQIQGVAGGETQYF. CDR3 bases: TGCGCCAGCAGCCAAATCCAGGGAGTAGCGGGAGGAGAGACCCAGTACTTC.

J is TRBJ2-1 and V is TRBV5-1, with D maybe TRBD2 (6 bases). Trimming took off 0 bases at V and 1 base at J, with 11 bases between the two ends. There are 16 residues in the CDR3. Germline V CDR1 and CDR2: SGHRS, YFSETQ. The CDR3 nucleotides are TGCGCCAGCAGCTTGGCCGGGACTGGGTCCTACAATGAGCAGTTCTTC. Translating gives CASSLAGTGSYNEQFF. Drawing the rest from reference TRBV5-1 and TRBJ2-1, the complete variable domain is KAGVTQTPRYLIKTRGQQVTLSCSPISGHRSVSWYQQTPGQGLQFLFEYFSETQRNKGNFPGRFSGRQFSNSRSEMNVSTLELGDSALYLCASSLAGTGSYNEQFFGPGTRLTVL.

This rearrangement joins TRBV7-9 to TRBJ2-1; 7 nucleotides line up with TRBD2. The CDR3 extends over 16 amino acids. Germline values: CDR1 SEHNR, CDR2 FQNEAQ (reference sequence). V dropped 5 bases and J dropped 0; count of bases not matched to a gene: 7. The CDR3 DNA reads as TGTGCCAGCAGCCTCTTCCTAGCGGACTCCTACAATGAGCAGTTCTTC. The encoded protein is CASSLFLADSYNEQFF.

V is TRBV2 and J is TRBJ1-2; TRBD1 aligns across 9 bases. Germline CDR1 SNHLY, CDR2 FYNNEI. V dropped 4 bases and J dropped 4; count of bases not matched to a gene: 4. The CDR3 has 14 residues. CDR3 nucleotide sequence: TGTGCCAGCAGTGCGGGACAGGGTGTCTATGGCTACACCTTC. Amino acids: CASSAGQGVYGYTF. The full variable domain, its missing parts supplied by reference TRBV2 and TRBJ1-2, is EPEVTQTPSHQVTQMGQEVILRCVPISNHLYFYWYRQILGQKVEFLVSFYNNEISEKSEIFDDQFSVERPDGSNFTLKIRSTKLEDSAMYFCASSAGQGVYGYTFGSGTRLTVV.

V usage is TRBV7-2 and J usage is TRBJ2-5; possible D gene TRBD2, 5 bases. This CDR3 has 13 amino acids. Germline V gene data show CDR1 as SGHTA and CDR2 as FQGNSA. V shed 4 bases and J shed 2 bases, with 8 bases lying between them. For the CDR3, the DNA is TGTGCCAGCAGCTCTAGCCCACAAGAGACCCAGTACTTC. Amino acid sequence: CASSSSPQETQYF.

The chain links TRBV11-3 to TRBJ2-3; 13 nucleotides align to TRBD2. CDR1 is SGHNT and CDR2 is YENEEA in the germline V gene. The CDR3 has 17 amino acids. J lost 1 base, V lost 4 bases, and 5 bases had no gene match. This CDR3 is CASSSGLAGSRTDTQYF. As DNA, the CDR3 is TGTGCCAGCAGCTCGGGACTAGCGGGATCCCGCACAGATACGCAGTATTTT.

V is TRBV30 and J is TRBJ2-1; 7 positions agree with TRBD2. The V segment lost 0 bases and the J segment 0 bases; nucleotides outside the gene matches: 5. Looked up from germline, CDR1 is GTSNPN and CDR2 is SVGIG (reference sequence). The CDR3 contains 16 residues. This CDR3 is CAWSVRGVSSYNEQFF. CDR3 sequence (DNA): TGTGCCTGGAGTGTACGGGGGGTGAGCTCCTACAATGAGCAGTTCTTC.

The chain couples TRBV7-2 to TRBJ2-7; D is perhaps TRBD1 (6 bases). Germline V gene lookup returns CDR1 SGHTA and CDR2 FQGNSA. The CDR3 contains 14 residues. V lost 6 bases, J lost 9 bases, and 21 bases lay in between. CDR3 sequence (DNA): TGTGCCAGCAGGCCCAATTTACAGGGTATGGTGCAGTACTTC. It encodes CASRPNLQGMVQYF.

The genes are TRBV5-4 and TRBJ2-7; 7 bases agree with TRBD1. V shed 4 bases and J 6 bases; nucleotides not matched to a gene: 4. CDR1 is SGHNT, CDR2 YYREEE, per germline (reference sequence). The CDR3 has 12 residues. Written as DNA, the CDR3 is TGTGCCAGCAGCCAGACAGGGTTCGAGCAGTACTTC. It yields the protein CASSQTGFEQYF.

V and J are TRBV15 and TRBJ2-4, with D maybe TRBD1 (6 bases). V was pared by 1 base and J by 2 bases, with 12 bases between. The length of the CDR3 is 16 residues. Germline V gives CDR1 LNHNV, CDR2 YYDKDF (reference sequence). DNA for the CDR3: TGTGCCACCAGCAGAGCGGTCAGGGGAACCAAAAACATTCAGTACTTC. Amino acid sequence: CATSRAVRGTKNIQYF.